Listed below are T cell receptor beta chains from one sample, sequenced in a study of blood T cell repertoires in COVID-19. Assay: immunoSEQ multiplex PCR; the TCRdb copy retains only in-frame clones and omits some. Of 100,000 to 150,000 clones listed, 81% are singletons. The specimen sequenced was peripheral blood. The receptors were gathered from a man aged 30 to 39 with COVID-19, enrolled during active disease. Both conserved end residues are part of each CDR3. D genes are given only for firm matches. Clone size is given for some rows only: seen once, a few or many times, or a class if the clone is expanded.

>.|TRBJ1-4|TRBV5-1|.
CASSLGYGTDGEKLFF
TGCGCCAGCAGCTTAGGATACGGCACAGACGGTGAAAAACTGTTTTTT
>.|TRBJ1-1|TRBV3-1/TRBV3-2|.
CASSQVILGAEAFF
TGTGCCAGCAGCCAAGTAATATTGGGAGCTGAAGCTTTCTTT
>TRBD2|TRBJ2-1|TRBV3-1/TRBV3-2|.
CASSPSSSGWNNEQFF
TGTGCCAGCAGCCCCAGTAGTAGCGGGTGGAACAATGAGCAGTTCTTC
>TRBD1|TRBJ2-1|TRBV11-3|few
CASSRFGQGTMSSYNEQFF
TGTGCCAGCAGCCGATTCGGACAGGGTACAATGAGCTCCTACAATGAGCAGTTCTTC
>.|TRBJ2-1|TRBV19|.
CASLAGGTDEEQFF
TGTGCCAGCCTAGCGGGCGGGACAGACGAGGAGCAGTTCTTC
>TRBD1|TRBJ2-1|TRBV4-3|.
CASSRGTGGEQFF
TGCGCCAGCAGCCGAGGGACAGGGGGTGAGCAGTTCTTC
>.|TRBJ2-3|TRBV4-1|once
CASSQTGGAVTDTQYF
TGCGCCAGCAGCCAAACGGGCGGGGCTGTCACAGATACGCAGTATTTT
>.|TRBJ1-1|TRBV7-9|many
CASSLHSMNTEAFF
TGTGCCAGCAGCTTACACAGTATGAACACTGAAGCTTTCTTT
>TRBD2|TRBJ2-5|TRBV18|.
CASSPGTSGSGQETQYF
TGTGCCAGCTCACCCGGGACTAGCGGGAGCGGGCAAGAGACCCAGTACTTC
>TRBD2|TRBJ2-7|TRBV7-2|.
CASSLIAEAGVEQYF
TGTGCCAGCAGCCTTATAGCGGAAGCGGGAGTTGAGCAGTACTTC
>TRBD1|TRBJ2-1|TRBV13|few
CASSPRTGNEQFF
TGTGCCAGCAGCCCCCGGACAGGGAATGAGCAGTTCTTC
>.|TRBJ2-7|TRBV11-2|.
CASSFSGVEYEQYF
TGTGCCAGCAGTTTCTCAGGGGTTGAGTACGAGCAGTACTTC
>TRBD1|TRBJ1-3|TRBV28|.
CASSSSPGQGVGNTIYF
TGTGCCAGCAGTTCTTCACCCGGACAGGGAGTGGGAAACACCATATATTTT
>.|TRBJ2-7|TRBV6-5|.
CASSYSTGGTSYEQYF
TGTGCCAGCAGTTACTCGACGGGTGGCACCTCCTACGAGCAGTACTTC
>.|TRBJ1-2|TRBV19|.
CASSLTVTDYGYTF
TGTGCCAGTAGTCTGACAGTAACGGACTATGGCTACACCTTC
>TRBD2|TRBJ2-1|TRBV10-3|.
CAISESSGNNEQFF
TGTGCCATCAGTGAATCTAGCGGAAACAATGAGCAGTTCTTC
>.|TRBJ1-1|TRBV4-1|.
CASSLIQPHSNREGTEAFF
TGCGCCAGCAGCTTGATACAACCTCACTCAAACAGGGAGGGCACTGAAGCTTTCTTT
>.|TRBJ1-4|TRBV21-1|.
CASSSGALSNEKLFF
TGTGCCAGCAGCAGCGGGGCCCTCTCAAATGAAAAACTGTTTTTT
>.|TRBJ1-1|TRBV27|few
CASSSLDSANTEAFF
TGTGCCAGCAGTTCCTTGGACAGTGCGAACACTGAAGCTTTCTTT
>TRBD1|TRBJ1-2|TRBV6-6|.
CASSRPSIPGQGIGGYTF
TGTGCCAGCAGTCGGCCATCCATTCCGGGACAGGGGATTGGTGGCTACACCTTC
>TRBD1|TRBJ2-1|TRBV4-1|.
CASSRWDRSSYNEQFF
TGCGCCAGCAGCCGCTGGGACAGGAGCTCCTACAATGAGCAGTTCTTC
>TRBD2|TRBJ2-4|TRBV4-2|few
CASSRLAGGPGIQYF
TGTGCCAGCAGCCGACTAGCGGGGGGGCCGGGCATTCAGTACTTC
>.|TRBJ1-6|TRBV4-1|.
CASSQGGVRNSPLHF
TGCGCCAGCAGCCAAGGCGGGGTTCGGAATTCACCCCTCCACTTT
>.|TRBJ2-3|TRBV3-1/TRBV3-2|.
CASSLQTDTQYF
TGTGCCAGCAGCCTTCAAACAGATACGCAGTATTTT
>.|TRBJ2-7|TRBV7-2|.
CASSPLEGVVEQYF
TGTGCCAGCAGCCCCCTCGAGGGGGTAGTGGAGCAGTACTTC
>TRBD1|TRBJ1-2|TRBV7-9|many
CATNRGRPGDGYTF
TGTGCCACCAACAGGGGGCGCCCGGGGGATGGCTACACCTTC
>.|TRBJ2-7|TRBV29-1|.
CSVEDVAGGRHEQYF
TGCAGCGTTGAAGATGTTGCCGGGGGACGACACGAGCAGTACTTC
>TRBD1|TRBJ1-2|TRBV11-2|.
CASSPVTGEIEGYTF
TGTGCCAGCAGCCCTGTCACAGGGGAAATTGAGGGCTACACCTTC
>TRBD1|TRBJ1-2|TRBV28|.
CASSFQGAEGYTF
TGTGCCAGCAGTTTCCAGGGGGCGGAGGGCTACACCTTC
>.|TRBJ1-2|TRBV15|few
CATSRDPGRADVSYGYTF
TGTGCCACCAGCAGAGATCCCGGCAGGGCCGACGTTAGCTATGGCTACACCTTC
>TRBD1|TRBJ1-6|TRBV9|.
CASSSNSGTANSPLHF
TGTGCCAGCAGCTCAAATTCCGGGACAGCTAATTCACCCCTCCACTTT
>.|TRBJ2-7|TRBV6-2/TRBV6-3|.
CASSPGTGEYEQYF
TGTGCCAGCAGTCCAGGGACGGGAGAATACGAGCAGTACTTC
>.|TRBJ2-7|TRBV4-2|.
CASSQAGGLYEQYF
TGTGCCAGCAGCCAAGCAGGGGGGCTCTACGAGCAGTACTTC
>TRBD2|TRBJ2-7|TRBV18|.
CASSPGLAGGDYEQYF
TGTGCCAGCTCACCGGGACTAGCGGGAGGGGACTACGAGCAGTACTTC
>TRBD1|TRBJ2-3|TRBV27|.
CASSFTAGKTRKDRVRTDTQYF
TGTGCCAGCAGCTTCACAGCTGGAAAGACCAGGAAAGACAGGGTCCGCACAGATACGCAGTATTTT
>.|TRBJ2-7|TRBV12-5|.
CASGLAAGGSYEQYF
TGTGCTAGTGGTTTGGCCGCCGGGGGATCCTACGAGCAGTACTTC
>.|TRBJ1-2|TRBV5-6|.
CASSFGTPHNYGYTF
TGTGCCAGCAGCTTTGGGACACCCCATAACTATGGCTACACCTTC
>.|TRBJ2-3|TRBV4-2|.
CASSQVREGVGTDTQYF
TGTGCCAGCAGCCAAGTACGCGAGGGCGTCGGCACAGATACGCAGTATTTT
>TRBD2|TRBJ2-1|TRBV6-5|.
CASSYLLAALYNEQFF
TGTGCCAGCAGTTACCTACTAGCGGCCCTCTACAATGAGCAGTTCTTC
>.|TRBJ1-1|TRBV3-1/TRBV3-2|.
CASSRRGGLTEAFF
TGTGCCAGCAGCCGGAGGGGGGGGCTTACTGAAGCTTTCTTT
>TRBD1|TRBJ1-1|TRBV7-9|.
CASSSRQGGTEAFF
TGTGCCAGCAGCTCAAGACAGGGGGGCACTGAAGCTTTCTTT
>TRBD2|TRBJ2-2|TRBV9|.
CASNPGGKTGELFF
TGTGCCAGCAACCCGGGGGGGAAAACCGGGGAGCTGTTTTTT
>.|TRBJ2-1|TRBV9|.
CASSVSLNNEQFF
TGTGCCAGCAGCGTATCACTTAACAATGAGCAGTTCTTC
>.|TRBJ2-7|TRBV7-2|.
CASSLATGGSYEQYF
TGTGCCAGCAGCTTAGCCACAGGTGGCAGTTACGAGCAGTACTTC